These T cell receptor beta chains were read from a single sample in a study of cytomegalovirus exposure and HLA in healthy donors. This table comes from immunoSEQ multiplex PCR, and its TCRdb copy is limited to in-frame clones, with some not included. The table lists about 160,000 clones, roughly 79% of them singletons, with around 14% in the top ten. Material: PBMCs. Receptor source: a woman aged 45 to 65 in good health and CMV-seronegative. Each CDR3 is given with its conserved first and last residue.

v_call cdr3_aa
TRBV2 CASDLAGINEQFF
TRBV11-2 CASSLASVSTDTQYF
TRBV14 CASSQENRPYEQYF
TRBV19 CASSRGLGIYEQYF
TRBV7-2 CASSFEGDRANEQYF
TRBV7-2 CASSSSGEPQETQYF
TRBV6-1 CASSEGGGYNEQFF
TRBV9 CASSPQTGALRAFF
TRBV7-2 CASSFRSGGSYEQYF
TRBV11-3 CASSLGGGEQFF
TRBV28 CASTPTDRYEQYF
TRBV9 CASSVVAENNEQFF
TRBV11-2 CASSLRSSGNTIYF
TRBV2 CASNPSGGRQETQYF
TRBV5-1 CASSLSGQYNSPLHF
TRBV6-1 CASSEEVGQVNGYTF
TRBV12-5 CASGAVSREQFF
TRBV6-6 CASSYLTGTAAEQYF
TRBV4-1 CASSQVGDRFYEQYF
TRBV27 CASRGQGRPEAFF
TRBV5-1 CASTTGTGMMTEAFF
TRBV25-1 CASSESNLWGVSETQYF
TRBV27 CASSSGTMNTEAFF
TRBV5-5 CASGLLAGFPTDTQYF
TRBV5-1 CASSKGHTTDTQYF
TRBV6-1 CASSDAPFGTNTGELFF
TRBV7-8 CASSLGPGGPVNEQFF